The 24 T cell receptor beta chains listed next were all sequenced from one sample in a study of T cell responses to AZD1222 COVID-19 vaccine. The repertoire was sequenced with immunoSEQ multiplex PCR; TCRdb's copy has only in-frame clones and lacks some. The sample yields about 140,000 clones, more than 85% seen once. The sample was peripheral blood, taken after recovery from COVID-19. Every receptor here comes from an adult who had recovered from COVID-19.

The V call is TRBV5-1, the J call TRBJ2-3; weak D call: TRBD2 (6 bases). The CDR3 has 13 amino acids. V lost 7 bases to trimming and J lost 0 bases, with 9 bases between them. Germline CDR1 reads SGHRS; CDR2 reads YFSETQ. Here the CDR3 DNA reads TGCGCCAGCGGGGGGTATAGCACAGATACGCAGTATTTT. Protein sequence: CASGGYSTDTQYF. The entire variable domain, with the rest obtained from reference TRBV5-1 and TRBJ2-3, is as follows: KAGVTQTPRYLIKTRGQQVTLSCSPISGHRSVSWYQQTPGQGLQFLFEYFSETQRNKGNFPGRFSGRQFSNSRSEMNVSTLELGDSALYLCASGGYSTDTQYFGPGTRLTVL.

In nucleotides, the CDR3 is TGTGCCAGTAGTCCCCGGACAACGCCTACGGAGCAGTACTTC. Translation gives CASSPRTTPTEQYF. The chain has TRBV19 and TRBJ2-7; maybe TRBD1 (5 bases). Germline V gene sequence: CDR1 LNHDA, CDR2 SQIVND (reference sequence). CDR3 length: 14 amino acids. V lost 5 bases to trimming and J lost 7 bases, with 18 bases between them.

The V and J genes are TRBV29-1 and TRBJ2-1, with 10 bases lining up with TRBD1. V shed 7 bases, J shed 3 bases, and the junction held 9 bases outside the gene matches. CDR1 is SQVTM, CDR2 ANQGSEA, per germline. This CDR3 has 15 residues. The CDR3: CSGRTGGPLYNEQFF. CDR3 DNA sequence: TGCAGCGGCCGGACAGGGGGTCCCCTCTACAATGAGCAGTTCTTC.

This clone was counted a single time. CDR3 bases: TGTGCCAGCAGCTTAGGTCAGGGGCAAGAGACCCAGTACTTC. Amino acids: CASSLGQGQETQYF. The rearrangement links TRBV11-3 to TRBJ2-5, with D possibly TRBD1 on 6 matching bases. Germline assignment: CDR1 SGHNT and CDR2 YENEEA. This CDR3 region has 14 residues. Trimming took off 1 base at V and 2 bases at J, with 8 bases between the two ends.

CDR3 region: CASSRDRDREQFF. The CDR3 DNA follows: TGTGCCAGCAGCAGGGACAGGGATCGTGAGCAGTTCTTC. The V gene is TRBV5-5, the J gene TRBJ2-1; the match to TRBD1 covers 9 bases. Germline V CDR1 and CDR2: SGHKS, YYEKEE (reference sequence). This CDR3 is 13 amino acids long. Trimming at V came to 4 bases and at J to 9 bases, leaving 5 bases not matched to a gene. The complete variable domain, with remaining parts taken from reference TRBV5-5 and TRBJ2-1, reads DAGVTQSPTHLIKTRGQQVTLRCSPISGHKSVSWYQQVLGQGPQFIFQYYEKEERGRGNFPDRFSARQFPNYSSELNVNALLLGDSALYLCASSRDRDREQFFGPGTRLTVL.

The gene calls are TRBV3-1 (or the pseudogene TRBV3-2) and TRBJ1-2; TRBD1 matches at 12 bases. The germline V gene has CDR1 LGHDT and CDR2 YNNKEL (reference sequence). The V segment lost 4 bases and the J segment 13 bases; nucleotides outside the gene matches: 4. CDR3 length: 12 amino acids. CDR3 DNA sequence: TGTGCCAGCAGCCCGGGACAGGGGGCGACCACCTTC. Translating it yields CASSPGQGATTF.

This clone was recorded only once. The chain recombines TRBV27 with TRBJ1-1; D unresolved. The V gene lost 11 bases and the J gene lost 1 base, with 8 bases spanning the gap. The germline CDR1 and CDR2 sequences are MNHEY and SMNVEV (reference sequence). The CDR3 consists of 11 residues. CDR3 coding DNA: TGTGCCTCATGGGGGAACACTGAAGCTTTCTTT. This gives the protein CASWGNTEAFF.

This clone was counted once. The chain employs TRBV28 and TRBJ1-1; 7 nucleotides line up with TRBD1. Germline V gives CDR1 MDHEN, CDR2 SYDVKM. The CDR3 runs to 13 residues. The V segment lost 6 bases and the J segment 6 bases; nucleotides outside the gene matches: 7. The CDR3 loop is CASSRGQEPEAFF. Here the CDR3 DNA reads TGTGCCAGCAGCCGAGGACAGGAGCCTGAAGCTTTCTTT.

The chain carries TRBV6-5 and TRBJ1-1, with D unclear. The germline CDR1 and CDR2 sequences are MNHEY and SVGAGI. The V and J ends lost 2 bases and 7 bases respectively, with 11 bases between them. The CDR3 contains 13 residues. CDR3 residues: CASSYRGGSEAFF. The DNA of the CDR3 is TGTGCCAGCAGTTACCGTGGCGGGAGTGAAGCTTTCTTT.

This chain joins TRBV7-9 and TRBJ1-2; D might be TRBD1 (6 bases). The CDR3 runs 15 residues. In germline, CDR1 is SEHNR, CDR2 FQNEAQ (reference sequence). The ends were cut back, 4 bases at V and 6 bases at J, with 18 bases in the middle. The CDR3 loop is CASSSYRDFSHGYTF. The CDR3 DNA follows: TGTGCCAGCAGCTCCTACAGGGATTTCAGTCATGGCTACACCTTC.

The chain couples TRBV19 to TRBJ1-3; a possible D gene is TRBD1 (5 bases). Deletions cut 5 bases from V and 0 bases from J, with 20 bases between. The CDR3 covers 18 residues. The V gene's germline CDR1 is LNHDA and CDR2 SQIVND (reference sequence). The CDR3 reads CASSVRAGHSSSGNTIYF. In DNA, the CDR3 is TGTGCCAGTAGTGTCAGGGCAGGACACTCGAGCTCTGGAAACACCATATATTTT. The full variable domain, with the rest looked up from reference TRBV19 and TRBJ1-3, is DGGITQSPKYLFRKEGQNVTLSCEQNLNHDAMYWYRQDPGQGLRLIYYSQIVNDFQKGDIAEGYSVSREKKESFPLTVTSAQKNPTAFYLCASSVRAGHSSSGNTIYFGEGSWLTVV.

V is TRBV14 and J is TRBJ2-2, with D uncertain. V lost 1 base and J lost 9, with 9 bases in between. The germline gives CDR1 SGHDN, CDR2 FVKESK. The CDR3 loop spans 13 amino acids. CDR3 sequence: CASSQVERRELFF. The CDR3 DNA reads TGTGCCAGCAGCCAAGTAGAGAGGAGGGAGCTGTTTTTT.

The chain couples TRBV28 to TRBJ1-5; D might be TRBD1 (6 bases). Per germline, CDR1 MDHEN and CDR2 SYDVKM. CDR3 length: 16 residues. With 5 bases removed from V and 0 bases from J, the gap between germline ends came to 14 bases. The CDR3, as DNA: TGTGCCAGCAGTACCGCTACAGGGTTTAGCAATCAGCCCCAGCATTTT. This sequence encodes CASSTATGFSNQPQHF.

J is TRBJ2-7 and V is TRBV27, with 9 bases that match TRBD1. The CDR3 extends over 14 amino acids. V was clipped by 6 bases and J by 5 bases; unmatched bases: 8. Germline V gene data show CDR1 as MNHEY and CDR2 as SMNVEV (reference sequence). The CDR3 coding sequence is TGTGCCAGCAGCACCGGGACAGGGTTTCACGAGCAGTACTTC. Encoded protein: CASSTGTGFHEQYF.

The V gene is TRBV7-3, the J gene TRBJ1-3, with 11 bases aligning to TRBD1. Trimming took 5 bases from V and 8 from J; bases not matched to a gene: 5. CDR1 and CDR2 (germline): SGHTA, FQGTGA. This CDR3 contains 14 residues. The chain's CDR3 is CASSPGQGADTIYF. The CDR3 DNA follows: TGTGCCAGCAGCCCCGGACAGGGGGCAGACACCATATATTTT.

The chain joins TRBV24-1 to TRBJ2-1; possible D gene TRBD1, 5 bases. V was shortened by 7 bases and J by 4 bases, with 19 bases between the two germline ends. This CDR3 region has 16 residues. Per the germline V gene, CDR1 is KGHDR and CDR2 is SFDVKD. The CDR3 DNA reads TGTGCCACCAGCGATAAAGGGGCGGATGTGTACAATGAGCAGTTCTTC. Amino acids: CATSDKGADVYNEQFF.

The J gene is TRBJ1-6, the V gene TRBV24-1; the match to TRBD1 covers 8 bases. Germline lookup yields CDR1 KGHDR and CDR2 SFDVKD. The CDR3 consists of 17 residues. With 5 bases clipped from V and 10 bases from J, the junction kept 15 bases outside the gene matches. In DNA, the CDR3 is TGTGCCACCAGTGCCTTAAGGAACAGGGGGTTAAACTCACCCCTCCACTTT. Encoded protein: CATSALRNRGLNSPLHF.

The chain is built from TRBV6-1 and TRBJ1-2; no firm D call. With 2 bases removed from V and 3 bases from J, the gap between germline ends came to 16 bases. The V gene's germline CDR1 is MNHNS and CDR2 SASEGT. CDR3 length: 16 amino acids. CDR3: CASSEIASGGHYGYTF. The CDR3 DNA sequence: TGTGCCAGCAGTGAAATCGCGAGCGGCGGACACTATGGCTACACCTTC.

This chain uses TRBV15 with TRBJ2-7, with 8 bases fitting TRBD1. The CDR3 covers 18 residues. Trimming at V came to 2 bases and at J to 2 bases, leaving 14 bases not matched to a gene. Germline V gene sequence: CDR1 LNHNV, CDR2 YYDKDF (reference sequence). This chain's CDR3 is CATSRRPHTGGVPYEQYF. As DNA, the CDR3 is TGTGCCACCAGCAGAAGACCCCACACAGGGGGTGTACCCTACGAGCAGTACTTC.

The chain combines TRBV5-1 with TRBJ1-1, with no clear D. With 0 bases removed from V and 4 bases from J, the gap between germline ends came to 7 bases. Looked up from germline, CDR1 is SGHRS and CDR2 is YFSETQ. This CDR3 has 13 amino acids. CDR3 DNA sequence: TGCGCCAGCAGCTTGGATGGCTTCACTGAAGCTTTCTTT. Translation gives CASSLDGFTEAFF.

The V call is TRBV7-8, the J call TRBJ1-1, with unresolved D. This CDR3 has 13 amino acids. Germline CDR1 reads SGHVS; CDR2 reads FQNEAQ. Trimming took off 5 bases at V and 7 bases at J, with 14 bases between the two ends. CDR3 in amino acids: CASSLREESEAFF. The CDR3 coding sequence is TGTGCCAGCAGCCTACGTGAGGAAAGTGAAGCTTTCTTT.

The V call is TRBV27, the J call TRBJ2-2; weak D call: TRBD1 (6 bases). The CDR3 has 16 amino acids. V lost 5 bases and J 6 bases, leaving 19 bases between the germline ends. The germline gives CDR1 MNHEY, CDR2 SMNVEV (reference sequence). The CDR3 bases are TGTGCCAGCAGTGACCAACAGGGTTTGGGGCCCGGGGAGCTGTTTTTT. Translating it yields CASSDQQGLGPGELFF.

CDR3: CASQLEGLGVEQYF. The CDR3 coding sequence is TGTGCCAGCCAGTTGGAGGGGCTCGGTGTGGAGCAGTACTTC. V is TRBV7-9 and J is TRBJ2-7, with D maybe TRBD2 (6 bases). The germline V gene encodes CDR1 SEHNR and CDR2 FQNEAQ (reference sequence). The length of the CDR3 is 14 residues. The germline V and J ends were trimmed by 8 bases and 7 bases, with 21 bases remaining between them.

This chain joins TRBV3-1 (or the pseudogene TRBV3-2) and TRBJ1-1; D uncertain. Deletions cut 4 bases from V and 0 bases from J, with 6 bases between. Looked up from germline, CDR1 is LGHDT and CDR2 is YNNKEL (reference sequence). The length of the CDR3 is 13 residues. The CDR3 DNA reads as TGTGCCAGCAGCCCGACCCTGAACACTGAAGCTTTCTTT. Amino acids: CASSPTLNTEAFF.